A selection of T cell receptor beta chains follows, all from one sample in a study of blood T cells in healthy people across ages. TCRdb reprocessed the 5' RACE reads via MiXCR and lists one record per CDR3 protein. The sample lists over a million distinct CDR3 sequences, 42% occurring once. The sample comprised blood. These receptors came from a woman under 30 in good health. The CDR3 runs from the conserved cysteine through the conserved F or W. The D gene is left open where the match is weak. Expanded clones are given a class, and other clones once, few, many or no size at all.

v_call	clone_size	d_call	j_call	cdr3_aa	cdr3_nt
TRBV24-1	.	TRBD2	TRBJ2-7	CATSDLGTSGSHEQYF	TGTGCCACCAGTGATCTGGGGACTAGCGGGAGCCACGAGCAGTACTTC
TRBV7-9	.	.	TRBJ1-6	CASSLGGDPDNSPLHF	TGTGCCAGCAGCCTTGGGGGGGATCCGGATAATTCACCCCTCCACTTT
TRBV6-1	few	.	TRBJ1-4	CASRGIVATEKLFF	TGTGCCAGCAGGGGGATAGTCGCGACTGAAAAACTGTTTTTT
TRBV6-1	.	TRBD1	TRBJ2-3	CASSLGRGQADTQYF	TGTGCCAGCAGTCTAGGCAGGGGGCAGGCAGATACGCAGTATTTT
TRBV20-1	.	.	TRBJ1-2	CSGAQWGYTF	TGCAGTGGTGCCCAGTGGGGCTACACCTTC
TRBV5-1	.	TRBD2	TRBJ2-3	CASSLGLAGGGSTDTQYF	TGCGCCAGCAGCTTGGGACTAGCGGGAGGCGGGAGCACAGATACGCAGTATTTT
TRBV3-1	few	.	TRBJ1-2	CASSQVTGTFYGYTF	TGTGCCAGCAGCCAAGTAACAGGGACTTTTTATGGCTACACCTTC
TRBV20-1	.	TRBD2	TRBJ2-7	CSARSVGGVYPYEQYF	TGCAGTGCTAGATCCGTCGGGGGGGTTTACCCCTACGAGCAGTACTTC
TRBV5-1	.	.	TRBJ1-2	CASSLQGGLDWGGSPLYDYGYTF	TGCGCCAGCAGCTTGCAAGGCGGCCTAGATTGGGGAGGGAGCCCCCTATATGACTATGGCTACACCTTC
TRBV5-1	.	.	TRBJ2-5	CASSLDGAVPAREQYF	TGCGCCAGCAGCTTGGATGGAGCGGTCCCAGCTCGGGAGCAGTACTTC
TRBV7-3	.	.	TRBJ2-7	CASSLLGAIIGEQYF	TGTGCCAGCAGCCTCCTTGGAGCTATTATAGGTGAGCAGTACTTC
TRBV6-1	.	TRBD1	TRBJ2-5	CASSVDRDRQETQYF	TGTGCCAGCAGTGTAGACCGGGACAGACAAGAGACCCAGTACTTC
TRBV7-3	.	TRBD2	TRBJ2-7	CTSSLTGGEQYF	TGTACCAGCAGCTTAACGGGGGGCGAGCAGTACTTC
TRBV20-1	few	.	TRBJ2-1	CSASWPNNEQFF	TGCAGTGCTAGCTGGCCGAACAATGAGCAGTTCTTC
TRBV2	few	.	TRBJ1-6	CASSEGRGNSPLHF	TGTGCCAGCAGTGAAGGGAGGGGCAATTCACCCCTCCACTTT
TRBV20-1	few	.	TRBJ2-1	CSATPTADNEQFF	TGCAGTGCTACCCCTACGGCCGACAATGAGCAGTTCTTC
TRBV9	few	TRBD1	TRBJ1-1	CASGGNRGETEAFF	TGTGCCAGCGGGGGAAACAGGGGGGAAACTGAAGCTTTCTTT
TRBV6-1	.	.	TRBJ2-1	CASSESVPTGGNEQFF	TGTGCCAGCAGTGAATCGGTCCCGACCGGGGGTAATGAGCAGTTCTTC
TRBV20-1	few	.	TRBJ1-1	CSAINRETVGTEAFF	TGCAGTGCTATTAACAGGGAAACGGTGGGCACTGAAGCTTTCTTT
TRBV10-3	.	.	TRBJ2-7	CAISNGNEQYF	TGTGCCATCAGTAACGGGAACGAGCAGTACTTC
TRBV20-1	.	TRBD2	TRBJ2-7	CSASGRTTGEQYF	TGCAGTGCTAGCGGGAGGACTACGGGCGAGCAGTACTTC
TRBV4-1	.	.	TRBJ2-3	CASSQEFSRAGADKQYF	TGCGCCAGCAGCCAAGAGTTTTCCCGGGCAGGCGCAGATAAGCAGTATTTT
TRBV5-1	once	.	TRBJ2-7	CASSPYGGRVRSEQYF	TGCGCCAGCAGCCCCTACGGGGGAAGGGTTAGGTCCGAGCAGTACTTC
TRBV5-1	once	TRBD2	TRBJ2-7	CASRQRGEYNEQYF	TGCGCCAGCAGGCAGCGGGGGGAGTACAATGAGCAGTACTTC
TRBV10-3	once	.	TRBJ2-1	CAISESSPTGHEQFF	TGTGCCATCAGTGAGTCCAGCCCAACAGGACACGAGCAGTTCTTC